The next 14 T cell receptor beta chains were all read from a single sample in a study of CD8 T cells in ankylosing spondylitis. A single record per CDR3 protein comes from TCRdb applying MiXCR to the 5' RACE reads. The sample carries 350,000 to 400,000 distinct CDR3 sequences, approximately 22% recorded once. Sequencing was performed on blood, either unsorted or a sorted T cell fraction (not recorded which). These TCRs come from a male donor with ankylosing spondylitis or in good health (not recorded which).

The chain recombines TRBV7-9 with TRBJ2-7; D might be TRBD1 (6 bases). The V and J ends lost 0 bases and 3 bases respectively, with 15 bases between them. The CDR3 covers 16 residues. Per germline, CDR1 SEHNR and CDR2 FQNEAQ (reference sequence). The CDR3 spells CASSLALTGVGYEQYF. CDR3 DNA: TGTGCCAGCAGCTTAGCGCTGACAGGAGTAGGCTACGAGCAGTACTTC.

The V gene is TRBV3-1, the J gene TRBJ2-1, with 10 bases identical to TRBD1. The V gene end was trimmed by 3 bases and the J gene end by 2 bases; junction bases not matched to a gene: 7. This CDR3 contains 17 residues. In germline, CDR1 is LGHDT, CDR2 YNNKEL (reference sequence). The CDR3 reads CASSQGDRGQPYNEQFF. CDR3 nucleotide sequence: TGTGCCAGCAGCCAGGGGGACAGGGGTCAACCCTACAATGAGCAGTTCTTC.

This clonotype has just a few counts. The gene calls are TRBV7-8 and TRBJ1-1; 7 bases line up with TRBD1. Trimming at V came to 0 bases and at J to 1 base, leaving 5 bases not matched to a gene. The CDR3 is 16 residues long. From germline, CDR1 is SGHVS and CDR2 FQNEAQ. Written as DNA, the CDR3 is TGTGCCAGCAGCTTAGCCCCGGGACAGACGAACACTGAAGCTTTCTTT. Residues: CASSLAPGQTNTEAFF. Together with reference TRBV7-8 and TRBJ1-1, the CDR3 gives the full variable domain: GAGVSQSPRYKVAKRGQDVALRCDPISGHVSLFWYQQALGQGPEFLTYFQNEAQLDKSGLPSDRFFAERPEGSVSTLKIQRTQQEDSAVYLCASSLAPGQTNTEAFFGQGTRLTVV.

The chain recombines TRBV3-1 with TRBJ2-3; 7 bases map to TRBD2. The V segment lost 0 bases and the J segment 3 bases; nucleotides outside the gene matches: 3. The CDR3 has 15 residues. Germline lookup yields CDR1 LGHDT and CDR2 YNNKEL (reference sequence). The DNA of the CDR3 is TGTGCCAGCAGCCAAGATCAAGCGGGGACAGATACGCAGTATTTT. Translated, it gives CASSQDQAGTDTQYF.

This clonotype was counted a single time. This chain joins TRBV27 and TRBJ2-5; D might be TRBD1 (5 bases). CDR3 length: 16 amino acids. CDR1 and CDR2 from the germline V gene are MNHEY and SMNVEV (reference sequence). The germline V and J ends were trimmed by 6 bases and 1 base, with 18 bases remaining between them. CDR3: CASSRYPGPLQETQYF. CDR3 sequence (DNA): TGTGCCAGCAGCCGATACCCAGGGCCGCTCCAAGAGACCCAGTACTTC.

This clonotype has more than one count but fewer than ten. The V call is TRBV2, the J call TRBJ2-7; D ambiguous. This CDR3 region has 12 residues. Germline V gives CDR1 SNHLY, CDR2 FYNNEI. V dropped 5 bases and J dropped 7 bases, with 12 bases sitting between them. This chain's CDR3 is CASSPDGGEQYF. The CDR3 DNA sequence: TGTGCCAGCAGTCCCGACGGTGGTGAGCAGTACTTC.

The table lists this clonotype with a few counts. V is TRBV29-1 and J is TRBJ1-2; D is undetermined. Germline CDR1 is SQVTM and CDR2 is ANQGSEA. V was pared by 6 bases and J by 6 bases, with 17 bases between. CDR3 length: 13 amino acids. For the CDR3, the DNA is TGCAGCGTCGACAAGAGCGAATCGAATGGCTACACCTTC. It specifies CSVDKSESNGYTF.

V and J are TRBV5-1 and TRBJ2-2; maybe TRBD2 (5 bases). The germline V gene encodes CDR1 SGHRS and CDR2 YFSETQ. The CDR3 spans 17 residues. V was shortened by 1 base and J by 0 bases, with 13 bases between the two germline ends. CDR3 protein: CASSLPKDLANTGELFF. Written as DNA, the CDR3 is TGCGCCAGCAGCTTGCCTAAGGACTTAGCGAACACCGGGGAGCTGTTTTTT.

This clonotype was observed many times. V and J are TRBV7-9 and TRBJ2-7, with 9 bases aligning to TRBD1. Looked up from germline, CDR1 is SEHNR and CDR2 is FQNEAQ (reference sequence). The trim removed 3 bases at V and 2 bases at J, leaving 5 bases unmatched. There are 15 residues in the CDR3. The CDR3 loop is CASSFVTGGAYEQYF. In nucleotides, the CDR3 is TGTGCCAGCAGCTTTGTGACAGGGGGGGCCTACGAGCAGTACTTC.

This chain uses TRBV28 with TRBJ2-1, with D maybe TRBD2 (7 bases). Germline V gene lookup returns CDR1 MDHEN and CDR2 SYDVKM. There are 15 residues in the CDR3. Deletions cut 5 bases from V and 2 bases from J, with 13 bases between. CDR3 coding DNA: TGTGCCAGCAGTACCGCGGGGGCCACCTACAATGAGCAGTTCTTC. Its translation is CASSTAGATYNEQFF. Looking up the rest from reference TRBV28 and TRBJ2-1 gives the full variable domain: DVKVTQSSRYLVKRTGEKVFLECVQDMDHENMFWYRQDPGLGLRLIYFSYDVKMKEKGDIPEGYSVSREKKERFSLILESASTNQTSMYLCASSTAGATYNEQFFGPGTRLTVL.

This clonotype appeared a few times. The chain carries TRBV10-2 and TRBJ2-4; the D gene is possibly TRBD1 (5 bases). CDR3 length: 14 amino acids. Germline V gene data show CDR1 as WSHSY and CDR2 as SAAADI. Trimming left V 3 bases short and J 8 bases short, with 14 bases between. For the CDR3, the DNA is TGCGCCAGCAGTGACCCCTCCAGGGTGGACATTCAGTACTTC. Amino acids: CASSDPSRVDIQYF.

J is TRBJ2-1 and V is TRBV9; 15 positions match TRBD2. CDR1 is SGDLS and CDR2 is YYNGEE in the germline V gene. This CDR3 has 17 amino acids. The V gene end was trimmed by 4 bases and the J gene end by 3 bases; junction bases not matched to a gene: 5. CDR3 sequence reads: CASSKGTSGGSYNEQFF. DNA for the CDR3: TGTGCCAGCAGCAAAGGGACTAGCGGGGGGAGCTACAATGAGCAGTTCTTC.

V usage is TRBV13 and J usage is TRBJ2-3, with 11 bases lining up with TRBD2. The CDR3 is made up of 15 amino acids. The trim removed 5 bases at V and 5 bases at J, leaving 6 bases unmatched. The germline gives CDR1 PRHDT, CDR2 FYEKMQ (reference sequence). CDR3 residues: CASSSSGGGLDTQYF. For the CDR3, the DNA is TGTGCCAGCAGCAGTAGCGGGGGGGGATTAGATACGCAGTATTTT.

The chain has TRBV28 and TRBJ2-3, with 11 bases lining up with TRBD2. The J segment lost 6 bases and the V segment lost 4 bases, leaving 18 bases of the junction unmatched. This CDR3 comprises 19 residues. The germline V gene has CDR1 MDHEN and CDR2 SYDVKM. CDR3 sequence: CASSSLLAGGRSLVDTQYF. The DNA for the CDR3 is TGTGCCAGCAGTTCTTTATTAGCGGGGGGGCGTTCTTTGGTCGATACGCAGTATTTT.